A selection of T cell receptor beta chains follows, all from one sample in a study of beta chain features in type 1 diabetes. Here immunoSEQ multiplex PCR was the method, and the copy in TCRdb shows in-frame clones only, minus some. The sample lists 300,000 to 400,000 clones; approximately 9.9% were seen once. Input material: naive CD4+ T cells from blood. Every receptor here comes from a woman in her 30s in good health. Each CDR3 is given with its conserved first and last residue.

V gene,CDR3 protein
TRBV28,CASTSRGTLNYGYTF
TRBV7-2,CASRTARGNYGYTF
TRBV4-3,CASSQEGGVGDTIYF
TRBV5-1,CASSTTGTGHGGMETQYF
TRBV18,CASSGRQDTYEQYF
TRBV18,CASSPTGTNTGELFF
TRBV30,CAWSALDREFYEQYF
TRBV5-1,CASSRTGESYNEQFF
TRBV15,CATSRLDRGALSPDTQYF
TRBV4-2,CASSQDRTGGSSYNEQFF
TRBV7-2,CASSSQGILTEAFF
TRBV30,CAWSKQFVNTEAFF
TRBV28,CASSGQGGLGTEAFF
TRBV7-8,CASSPVRAKNIQYF
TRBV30,CAWSVVGEAFF
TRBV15,CAISRKSVGLAGGWSANEQFF
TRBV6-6,CASSYFHPRTGELFF
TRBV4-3,CASSQDNRNTEAFF
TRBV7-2,CASSSVRAQETQYF
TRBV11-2,CASSWGLNNEQFF
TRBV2,CASSAPGLSSLRGQYF
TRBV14,CASSMTSGRETQYF
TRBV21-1,CASTESRRGPGAFGYTF
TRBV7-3,CASSHTQVALLSSGANVLTF
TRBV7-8,CASSPRSVSSYNEQFF
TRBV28,CASSPHGQLNQPQHF
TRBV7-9,CASSGTGSYEQYF
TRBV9,CASSATHNTEAFF
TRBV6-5,CASSRDRGNTEAFF
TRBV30,CAWSPPTGRATNEKLFF
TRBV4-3,CASSPQLGWTTGELFF
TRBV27,CASSPDRGSRPQHF